This T cell receptor (beta chain) was documented in a study of blood T cell repertoires in COVID-19. Profiled with immunoSEQ multiplex PCR; TCRdb holds only in-frame clones, not every one. This sample has roughly 120,000 clones; about 84% occur once, and the top ten carry less than 2%. V was pared by 0 bases and J by 5 bases, with 13 bases between. The CDR3 length is 15 residues. Germline CDR1 and CDR2: SGHTS and YDEGEE. The rearrangement links TRBV5-8 to TRBJ2-3, with D tentatively TRBD1 (6 bases). The sequencing input was peripheral blood. This TCR was sampled from a man between 45 and 60 years old with acute or convalescent COVID-19. The DNA of the CDR3 is TGTGCCAGCAGCTTGGCTGAAAGGGGGAGAGATACGCAGTATTTT. It yields the protein CASSLAERGRDTQYF. Drawing the rest from reference TRBV5-8 and TRBJ2-3, the complete variable domain is EAGVTQSPTHLIKTRGQQATLRCSPISGHTSVYWYQQALGLGLQFLLWYDEGEERNRGNFPPRFSGRQFPNYSSELNVNALELEDSALYLCASSLAERGRDTQYFGPGTRLTVL.